This T cell receptor beta chain came from a study of beta chain features in type 1 diabetes. Study details: Healthy donors, compared against patients, showed similar age, gender and cell yields.

Expressed TCRB transcripts were sequenced, since all the RNA that had been isolated was reverse transcribed. The table came from immunoSEQ multiplex PCR; TCRdb's copy has only in-frame clones and leaves some out. Seen here are over 120,000 clones, about 12% observed once, and the top ten hold less than 1.5%. Overall study findings and caveats: All four CD4+ subsets from Type 1 diabetes patients carried moderately but significantly shorter TCRB CDR3s.

J was trimmed by 7 bases and V by 7 bases; bases with no gene match: 3. Germline CDR1 MNHEY, CDR2 SVGAGI. The CDR3 runs 12 residues. This clone showed up just a few times. Its antigen is not known. The clonotype was recovered from a man aged 18 to 29 with type 1 diabetes. This rearrangement joins TRBV6-5 to TRBJ2-2; 7 bases fit TRBD2. Sequencing input: central memory CD4+ T cells from blood. Here the CDR3 reads CASNGRSGELFF. Here the CDR3 DNA reads TGTGCCAGCAACGGGAGGAGCGGGGAGCTGTTTTTT.